This passage covers 32 T cell receptor beta chains from one sample sequenced in a study of shared clonotypes between healthy human individuals. The assay was immunoSEQ multiplex PCR, and TCRdb's table has in-frame clones only and misses some. The table lists roughly 2.2 million clones, approximately 93% of them singletons. Sequenced input: naive CD4+ T cells from PBMCs. Documented subset: CD45RA+ positively selected. These receptors all stem from a man younger than 35 in good health. Some clones in this sample may be carry-over from other donors' samples.

This chain uses TRBV29-1 with TRBJ2-7; D is uncertain. Per germline, CDR1 SQVTM and CDR2 ANQGSEA. Trimming shortened V by 0 bases and J by 2 bases, and 5 bases separated the two germline ends. CDR3 length: 12 residues. CDR3: CSVEDEPYEQYF. Written as DNA, the CDR3 is TGCAGCGTTGAAGATGAGCCCTACGAGCAGTACTTC.

The chain uses TRBV7-2 and TRBJ1-1; maybe TRBD1 (6 bases). Germline V CDR1 and CDR2: SGHTA, FQGNSA. Trimming removed 0 bases from V and 3 bases from J, with 8 bases in between. There are 14 residues in the CDR3. CDR3 bases: TGTGCCAGCAGCTTAGCGGGGGCGTACACTGAAGCTTTCTTT. This gives the protein CASSLAGAYTEAFF. Based on the CDR3 plus reference TRBV7-2 and TRBJ1-1, the full variable domain is GAGVSQSPSNKVTEKGKDVELRCDPISGHTALYWYRQSLGQGLEFLIYFQGNSAPDKSGLPSDRFSAERTGGSVSTLTIQRTQQEDSAVYLCASSLAGAYTEAFFGQGTRLTVV.

This chain uses TRBV7-2 with TRBJ1-5; D not certain. The CDR3 runs to 13 residues. Trimming cost V 3 bases and J 7 bases, with 10 bases left between them. Germline V gene lookup returns CDR1 SGHTA and CDR2 FQGNSA. DNA of the CDR3: TGTGCCAGCAGCTTTTTGGGGTGGCAGCCCCAGCATTTT. Protein: CASSFLGWQPQHF.

This rearrangement joins TRBV15 to TRBJ2-7, with D perhaps given as TRBD1 or TRBD2 (5 bases each). Germline CDR1 LNHNV, CDR2 YYDKDF (reference sequence). The CDR3 has 14 residues. The germline V and J ends were trimmed by 0 bases and 4 bases, with 10 bases remaining between them. CDR3 sequence: CATSRDPGRYEQYF. In DNA form, the CDR3 reads TGTGCCACCAGCAGAGATCCGGGGCGGTACGAGCAGTACTTC.

V gene TRBV5-1 combines with J gene TRBJ1-1; D is unresolved. CDR3 size: 14 residues. Trimming removed 3 bases from V and 1 base from J, with 10 bases in between. Germline V lookup: CDR1 SGHRS, CDR2 YFSETQ. The CDR3 is CASSYSTPNTEAFF. For the CDR3, the DNA is TGCGCCAGCAGCTACTCGACACCGAACACTGAAGCTTTCTTT.

The chain uses TRBV7-3 and TRBJ1-5, with no clear D. CDR1 is SGHTA and CDR2 is FQGTGA in the germline V gene. The length of the CDR3 is 13 residues. Trimming stripped 0 bases from V and 12 bases from J, with 12 bases between. In nucleotides, the CDR3 is TGTGCCAGCAGCTTAACGCTTGGGGAGAACCAGCATTTT. It specifies CASSLTLGENQHF.

Comments on this clone: The same CDR3 also results from other DNA sequences found in this sample. V usage is TRBV7-3 and J usage is TRBJ1-1; D may be TRBD1 (5 bases). V lost 0 bases and J 3 bases, leaving 8 bases between the germline ends. The CDR3 sequence is 14 residues long. Germline values: CDR1 SGHTA, CDR2 FQGTGA. The CDR3 region is CASSLTGGDTEAFF. The CDR3 DNA sequence: TGTGCCAGCAGCTTAACCGGAGGGGACACTGAAGCTTTCTTT.

This rearrangement joins TRBV2 to TRBJ2-1; tentatively, D is TRBD1 or TRBD2 (6 bases each). In germline, CDR1 is SNHLY, CDR2 FYNNEI. V gave up 4 bases and J gave up 7 bases, with 17 bases separating them. The CDR3 extends over 15 amino acids. The CDR3 is CASSVQGRGANEQFF. The CDR3 nucleotides read TGTGCCAGCAGTGTTCAGGGGCGCGGGGCTAATGAGCAGTTCTTC.

The J gene is TRBJ2-7, the V gene TRBV28; TRBD1 might be the D (5 bases). The CDR3 extends over 13 amino acids. Trimming removed 6 bases at V and 6 bases at J, with 15 bases between. Germline lookup yields CDR1 MDHEN and CDR2 SYDVKM. The CDR3 DNA sequence: TGTGCCAGCAGGGTTCCTCAGGGCGGCGAGCAGTACTTC. Its protein product is CASRVPQGGEQYF. The full variable domain, with the rest looked up from reference TRBV28 and TRBJ2-7, is DVKVTQSSRYLVKRTGEKVFLECVQDMDHENMFWYRQDPGLGLRLIYFSYDVKMKEKGDIPEGYSVSREKKERFSLILESASTNQTSMYLCASRVPQGGEQYFGPGTRLTVT.

As for this clone: The same CDR3 arises from other DNA sequences in this sample as well. CDR3 in DNA: TGTGCCATCAGTGTGGCAGTCTACAATGAGCAGTTCTTC. This translates into CAISVAVYNEQFF. The gene calls are TRBV10-3 and TRBJ2-1; no clear D gene. From germline, CDR1 is ENHRY and CDR2 SYGVKD. This CDR3 region has 13 residues. Trimming left V 4 bases short and J 3 bases short, with 7 bases between.

As for this clone: The same CDR3 arises from other DNA sequences in this sample as well. J is TRBJ2-3 and V is TRBV4-1, with 12 bases identical to TRBD2. This CDR3 contains 16 residues. CDR1 and CDR2 (germline): MGHRA, YSYEKL. The V gene end was trimmed by 0 bases and the J gene end by 5 bases; junction bases not matched to a gene: 3. This chain's CDR3 is CASSQELAGGEDTQYF. In DNA, the CDR3 is TGCGCCAGCAGCCAAGAACTAGCGGGAGGAGAAGATACGCAGTATTTT.

CDR3 protein: CASRLNGTSIGTDTQYF. CDR3 sequence (DNA): TGTGCCAGCCGTTTGAACGGGACTAGTATTGGCACAGATACGCAGTATTTT. The chain uses TRBV6-8 and TRBJ2-3; 8 bases match TRBD2. V lost 8 bases, J lost 1 base, and 14 bases stayed unmatched. Germline V lookup: CDR1 MNHGY, CDR2 SAAAGT. The length of the CDR3 is 17 residues.

J is TRBJ1-1 and V is TRBV30; no clear D. The V gene lost 4 bases and the J gene lost 8 bases, with 23 bases spanning the gap. CDR3 size: 15 residues. Per germline, CDR1 GTSNPN and CDR2 SVGIG (reference sequence). The DNA for the CDR3 is TGTGCCTGGACGCCAGAAATTACCGTCCCCGTAGAAGCTTTCTTT. Its translation is CAWTPEITVPVEAFF. Full variable domain (remainder filled in from reference TRBV30 and TRBJ1-1): SQTIHQWPATLVQPVGSPLSLECTVEGTSNPNLYWYRQAAGRGLQLLFYSVGIGQISSEVPQNLSASRPQDRQFILSSKKLLLSDSGFYLCAWTPEITVPVEAFFGQGTRLTVV.

This chain joins TRBV6-5 and TRBJ1-2; weak D call: TRBD1 (5 bases). Trimming took off 5 bases at V and 6 bases at J, with 19 bases between the two ends. The CDR3 has 15 amino acids. CDR1 is MNHEY, CDR2 SVGAGI, per germline. The CDR3 DNA reads as TGTGCCAGCAGTAGCCCGGGACGGAGTAAGGATGGCTACACCTTC. Translating it yields CASSSPGRSKDGYTF.

The chain is built from TRBV5-4 and TRBJ2-7; 7 nucleotides align to TRBD2. Germline lookup yields CDR1 SGHNT and CDR2 YYREEE (reference sequence). V dropped 1 base and J dropped 1; count of bases not matched to a gene: 5. This CDR3 is 15 amino acids long. The CDR3 loop reads CASSLWASGSYEQYF. The CDR3 bases are TGTGCCAGCAGCTTGTGGGCTAGCGGATCCTACGAGCAGTACTTC.

The rearrangement joins TRBV10-3 to TRBJ1-5; D uncertain. Germline V gene data show CDR1 as ENHRY and CDR2 as SYGVKD. This CDR3 region has 12 residues. Trimming removed 6 bases at V and 3 bases at J, with 6 bases between. The CDR3 loop is CAIRGNNQPQHF. CDR3 sequence (DNA): TGTGCCATCAGAGGAAACAATCAGCCCCAGCATTTT.

The chain is built from TRBV29-1 and TRBJ2-3; D is unclear. V was cut by 2 bases and J by 0 bases, with 9 bases left in between. CDR1 is SQVTM and CDR2 is ANQGSEA in the germline V gene. The CDR3 has 14 amino acids. CDR3 in DNA: TGCAGCGTTGAAACGGCGGCTAGCACAGATACGCAGTATTTT. Its translation is CSVETAASTDTQYF.

This clone appeared a few times. The genes are TRBV29-1 and TRBJ1-2, with 7 bases aligning to TRBD1. From germline, CDR1 is SQVTM and CDR2 ANQGSEA. With 4 bases clipped from V and 12 bases from J, the junction kept 8 bases outside the gene matches. This CDR3 has 11 amino acids. In nucleotides, the CDR3 is TGCAGCGTTGGACAGGGTGTAGAAAACACCTTC. Its protein product is CSVGQGVENTF.

The gene calls are TRBV7-2 and TRBJ2-1; the D is unclear. Germline V gene data show CDR1 as SGHTA and CDR2 as FQGNSA. The CDR3 runs 17 residues. V was clipped by 2 bases and J by 1 base, with 15 bases between them. The CDR3 here is CASSLLVGLTSYNEQFF. Here the CDR3 DNA reads TGTGCCAGCAGCTTATTGGTGGGATTAACATCCTACAATGAGCAGTTCTTC.

The J gene is TRBJ2-3, the V gene TRBV6-1; 9 nucleotides line up with TRBD2. The CDR3 extends over 17 amino acids. The ends lost 2 bases at V and 0 bases at J; junction bases unmatched: 6. CDR1 and CDR2 from the germline V gene are MNHNS and SASEGT. This chain's CDR3 is CASSESRTSVSTDTQYF. In DNA form, the CDR3 reads TGTGCCAGCAGTGAATCGCGGACTAGCGTAAGCACAGATACGCAGTATTTT.

CDR3 loop: CSVEGLAGVNEQFF. CDR3 nucleotides: TGCAGCGTGGAGGGACTAGCGGGAGTCAATGAGCAGTTCTTC. The chain employs TRBV29-1 and TRBJ2-1, with TRBD2 identical over 14 bases. This CDR3 spans 14 amino acids. V lost 6 bases to trimming and J lost 6 bases; unmatched junction nucleotides: 4. CDR1 is SQVTM and CDR2 is ANQGSEA in the germline V gene.

This clone was found a few times. The rearrangement joins TRBV10-3 to TRBJ1-1; 7 bases are shared with TRBD1. CDR3 length equals 15 residues. Germline-derived CDR1 and CDR2 are ENHRY and SYGVKD. The J segment lost 0 bases and the V segment lost 1 base, leaving 2 bases of the junction unmatched. CDR3 in DNA: TGTGCCATCAGTGAGTGGGGACAGTTGAACACTGAAGCTTTCTTT. Translation gives CAISEWGQLNTEAFF.

Comment on this clone: Other DNA variants within this sample encode the same CDR3. V and J are TRBV5-1 and TRBJ2-3, with no clear D. The germline V gene has CDR1 SGHRS and CDR2 YFSETQ. V shed 4 bases and J shed 0 bases, with 9 bases lying between them. The CDR3 is 14 amino acids. The CDR3 here is CASSLTDSTDTQYF. DNA for the CDR3: TGCGCCAGCAGCCTGACTGATAGCACAGATACGCAGTATTTT.

V and J are TRBV5-1 and TRBJ1-3; TRBD1 agrees at 8 bases. The CDR3 is 17 residues long. V lost 4 bases to trimming and J lost 2 bases; unmatched junction nucleotides: 11. Per the germline V gene, CDR1 is SGHRS and CDR2 is YFSETQ. CDR3: CASSTTGALPAGNTIYF. In nucleotides, the CDR3 is TGCGCCAGCAGCACGACAGGGGCCCTTCCAGCTGGAAACACCATATATTTT.

The V gene is TRBV7-8, the J gene TRBJ2-5; 10 bases line up with TRBD2. With V trimmed by 5 bases and J by 1 base, 7 bases remained unmatched. Germline V CDR1 and CDR2: SGHVS, FQNEAQ. This CDR3 region has 16 residues. This CDR3 is CASSRRTSGPQETQYF. DNA for the CDR3: TGTGCCAGCAGCCGACGGACTAGCGGACCCCAAGAGACCCAGTACTTC.

The chain has TRBV5-1 and TRBJ2-7; D is perhaps TRBD1 (6 bases). This CDR3 is 14 amino acids long. V lost 3 bases and J lost 3, with 13 bases in between. Germline V gene lookup returns CDR1 SGHRS and CDR2 YFSETQ. The CDR3 region is CASSSTGQVYEQYF. CDR3 nucleotides: TGCGCCAGCAGCTCAACGGGACAAGTCTACGAGCAGTACTTC.

This clone was observed a handful of times. This chain uses TRBV2 with TRBJ1-1; no clear D gene. V gave up 7 bases and J gave up 8 bases, with 14 bases separating them. Germline V gene sequence: CDR1 SNHLY, CDR2 FYNNEI. The CDR3 runs to 12 residues. CDR3 residues: CASTDMPREAFF. CDR3 DNA sequence: TGTGCCAGCACCGACATGCCGCGAGAAGCTTTCTTT.

Concerning this clone itself: The same CDR3 arises from other DNA sequences in this sample as well. The J gene is TRBJ2-3, the V gene TRBV6-1; no reliable D call. The CDR3 has 14 residues. V dropped 4 bases and J dropped 0 bases, with 8 bases sitting between them. Germline CDR1 reads MNHNS; CDR2 reads SASEGT. CDR3 nucleotide sequence: TGTGCCAGCAGTGTTAGGGATAGCACAGATACGCAGTATTTT. This translates into CASSVRDSTDTQYF.

In this sample, this clone turned up a few times. This chain connects TRBV27 to TRBJ1-1; possible D gene TRBD1, 6 bases. Germline CDR1 is MNHEY and CDR2 is SMNVEV (reference sequence). This CDR3 is 15 amino acids long. Trimming cost V 10 bases and J 7 bases, with 25 bases left between them. CDR3 loop: CATQRHRVPVHEAFF. CDR3 nucleotides: TGTGCCACCCAGCGCCACAGGGTCCCCGTTCATGAAGCTTTCTTT.

Regarding this clone: At one end the junction does not follow the germline gene, possibly because of a read error. The J gene is TRBJ2-7, the V gene TRBV7-9; 7 bases fit TRBD1. CDR3 length equals 13 residues. The germline CDR1 and CDR2 sequences are SEHNR and FQNEAQ (reference sequence). DNA of the CDR3: TGTGCCAGCAGCCCGATGGACAGGCTTGCTCCGTATTTC. Its translation: CASSPMDRLAPYF. Full variable domain (rest looked up from reference TRBV7-9 and TRBJ2-7): DTGVSQNPRHKITKRGQNVTFRCDPISEHNRLYWYRQTLGQGPEFLTYFQNEAQLEKSRLLSDRFSAERPKGSFSTLEIQRTEQGDSAMYLCASSPMDRLAPYFGPGTRLTVT.

The chain joins TRBV5-1 to TRBJ2-1; D may be TRBD1 (6 bases). Trimming removed 0 bases at V and 5 bases at J, with 15 bases between. The length of the CDR3 is 16 residues. CDR1 SGHRS and CDR2 YFSETQ come from the germline V gene. DNA for the CDR3: TGCGCCAGCAGCTTGGCAGTCAGGGGAACGAACAATGAGCAGTTCTTC. It specifies CASSLAVRGTNNEQFF.

The V call is TRBV5-6, the J call TRBJ2-1; TRBD1 might be the D (6 bases). The CDR3 sequence is 14 residues long. The germline V and J ends were trimmed by 2 bases and 2 bases, with 8 bases remaining between them. The germline CDR1 and CDR2 sequences are SGHDT and YYEEEE. The CDR3 DNA reads TGTGCCAGCAGCTTTACAGGGACCTACAATGAGCAGTTCTTC. It translates to CASSFTGTYNEQFF.